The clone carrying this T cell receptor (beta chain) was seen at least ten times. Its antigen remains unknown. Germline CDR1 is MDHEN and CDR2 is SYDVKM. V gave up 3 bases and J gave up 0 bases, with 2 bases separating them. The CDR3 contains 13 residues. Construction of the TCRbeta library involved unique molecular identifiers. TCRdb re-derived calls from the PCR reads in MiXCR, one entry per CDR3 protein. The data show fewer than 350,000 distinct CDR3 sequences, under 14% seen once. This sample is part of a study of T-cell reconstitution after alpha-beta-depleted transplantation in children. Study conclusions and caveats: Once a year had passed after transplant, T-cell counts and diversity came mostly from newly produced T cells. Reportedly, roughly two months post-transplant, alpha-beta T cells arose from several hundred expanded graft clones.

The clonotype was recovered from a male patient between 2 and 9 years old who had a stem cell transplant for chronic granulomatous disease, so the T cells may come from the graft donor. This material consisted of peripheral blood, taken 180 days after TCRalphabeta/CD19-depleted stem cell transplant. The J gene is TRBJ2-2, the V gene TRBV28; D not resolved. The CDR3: CASSFANTGELFF. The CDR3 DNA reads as TGTGCCAGCAGTTTCGCGAACACCGGGGAGCTGTTTTTT.